This T cell receptor beta chain appears in the sequencing data of a study of blood T cell repertoires in COVID-19. With V trimmed by 10 bases and J by 6 bases, 9 bases remained unmatched. Germline CDR1 is MDHEN and CDR2 is SYDVKM. The length of the CDR3 is 13 residues. In this sample, this clone turned up once. In the original processing: The assay estimated nucleated cells by amplifying reference gene primers. Assay used: immunoSEQ multiplex PCR; TCRdb lists only in-frame clones, some missing. V and J calls and clone size are given by that table; D and trimming were obtained from the DNA. The sample contains some 270,000 clones, roughly 90% of which appear only once.

The sequence was obtained from a woman aged 55-75 years who had recovered from COVID-19. This chain joins TRBV28 and TRBJ1-2, with TRBD1 matching 9 bases. What was sequenced was PBMCs or T cells enriched from blood (not recorded which). CDR3 loop: CATPRDRDHGYTF. CDR3 coding DNA: TGTGCCACCCCGCGGGACAGGGATCATGGCTACACCTTC.